This TCR beta chain was found in a study of T cell clusters in autoimmune cytopenias. One tube held mixed TRB-A and TRB-B primer pools for touch-down PCR. TCRdb re-analyzed the multiplex PCR reads; it lists each CDR3 protein once, without DNA. This repertoire includes about 11,000 distinct CDR3 sequences. TRB amplification used approximately 270 ng of peripheral blood genomic DNA. These data also formed part of another study, on T cell repertoires in aging, cancer and after chemotherapy. That paper adds: In cancer patients, declining TCR diversity with age involved lost richness and lost evenness.

Sequenced sample: peripheral blood. This clonotype originated in a human donor in good health.

CDR3 sequence reads: CASSYLAGRHTEAFF. J is TRBJ1-1 and V is TRBV6-2 or TRBV6-3. Per germline, CDR1 MNHEY and CDR2 SVGEGT. CDR3 length: 15 residues.